A single sample is the source of the 31 T cell receptor beta chains below, sequenced in a study of T cells in Graves' hyperthyroidism and ophthalmopathy. Amplification of TCR beta CDR3 regions was performed using RNA transcripts as template. HTBI primers were the set used in a first-round RT-PCR of the TCR CDR3. Using its own MiXCR run on the multiplex PCR reads, TCRdb lists one record per CDR3 protein. The table includes hundreds of thousands of distinct CDR3 sequences, approximately 15% detected once. Sequencing was carried out using blood. The receptors derive from a woman aged 40 to 55 with Graves' ophthalmopathy.

The chain joins TRBV29-1 to TRBJ2-5, with D possibly TRBD2 on 6 matching bases. The length of the CDR3 is 12 residues. Germline loops: CDR1 SQVTM, CDR2 ANQGSEA. For the CDR3, the DNA is TGCAGAATAGGCGGGGTCCAAGAGACCCAGTACTTC. This codes for CRIGGVQETQYF.

The chain recombines TRBV5-5 with TRBJ1-5; D perhaps matches TRBD1 (6 bases). The V end lost 0 bases, the J end lost 6 bases, and 10 bases lay between the germline ends. CDR3 length: 14 residues. Germline V gene data show CDR1 as SGHKS and CDR2 as YYEKEE (reference sequence). CDR3 sequence (DNA): TGTGCCAGCAGCTTGGAACAGGGCAGTCAGCCCCAGCATTTT. This gives the protein CASSLEQGSQPQHF.

The sample holds a few counts of this clonotype. The chain links TRBV20-1 to TRBJ2-5, with TRBD2 matching over 10 bases. V dropped 3 bases and J dropped 0; count of bases not matched to a gene: 1. Germline V gene lookup returns CDR1 DFQATT and CDR2 SNEGSKA (reference sequence). This CDR3 is 14 amino acids long. CDR3 region: CSASGTSDQETQYF. Written as DNA, the CDR3 is TGCAGTGCTAGTGGGACTAGCGACCAAGAGACCCAGTACTTC.

In this sample, this clonotype turned up many times. The chain carries TRBV12-3 or TRBV12-4 and TRBJ1-2, with TRBD1 identical over 7 bases. V was pared by 6 bases and J by 8 bases, with 12 bases of the junction left unmatched. The CDR3 length is 14 residues. CDR3 residues: CASRSTGRGQGYTF. The CDR3, as DNA: TGTGCCAGCAGATCGACAGGGAGGGGACAAGGCTACACCTTC.

This clonotype came up many times. The chain joins TRBV28 to TRBJ2-5; 8 bases align to TRBD2. The CDR3 covers 18 residues. The junction had 20 bases not matched to a gene; V was cut back by 6 bases and J by 5 bases. CDR1 and CDR2 (germline): MDHEN, SYDVKM. The CDR3 nucleotides are TGTGCCAGCAGCGTGCTGGTAGCGGGAATTTCGGGGATTGAGACCCAGTACTTC. Its protein is CASSVLVAGISGIETQYF.

There are many counts of this clonotype. The chain couples TRBV20-1 to TRBJ1-1, with D hard to call. Per the germline V gene, CDR1 is DFQATT and CDR2 is SNEGSKA (reference sequence). V was pared by 0 bases and J by 2 bases, with 7 bases between. The length of the CDR3 is 13 residues. The CDR3 DNA sequence: TGCAGTGCTAGAGAAAAATCTAACACTGAAGCTTTCTTT. It translates to CSAREKSNTEAFF.

This clonotype has at least ten counts. The V call is TRBV6-5, the J call TRBJ1-1; D remains ambiguous. The CDR3 is 12 amino acids. V lost 7 bases and J 4 bases, leaving 10 bases between the germline ends. The germline V gene has CDR1 MNHEY and CDR2 SVGAGI. Here the CDR3 reads CASTGPTTEAFF. The DNA for the CDR3 is TGTGCCAGCACCGGACCGACCACTGAAGCTTTCTTT.

This clonotype was seen many times. This rearrangement joins TRBV11-2 to TRBJ1-1; 7 bases align to TRBD1. This CDR3 has 13 residues. Trimming cost V 4 bases and J 4 bases; bases outside gene matches: 3. CDR1 is SGHAT and CDR2 is FQNNGV in the germline V gene. The CDR3 DNA is TGTGCCAGCAGCTCGGGACAGTTCACTGAAGCTTTCTTT. It specifies CASSSGQFTEAFF. The variable domain in full, completed from reference TRBV11-2 and TRBJ1-1, reads EAGVAQSPRYKIIEKRQSVAFWCNPISGHATLYWYQQILGQGPKLLIQFQNNGVVDDSQLPKDRFSAERLKGVDSTLKIQPAKLEDSAVYLCASSSGQFTEAFFGQGTRLTVV.

The chain links TRBV4-3 to TRBJ2-7; 8 nucleotides align to TRBD1. With 3 bases clipped from V and 3 bases from J, the junction kept 7 bases outside the gene matches. Germline values: CDR1 LGHNA, CDR2 YSLEER. The CDR3 has 15 amino acids. The CDR3 loop reads CASSQTWTGFYEQYF. CDR3 sequence (DNA): TGCGCCAGCAGCCAGACCTGGACAGGGTTCTACGAGCAGTACTTC.

In DNA, the CDR3 is TGTGCCAGCAGTCTAGAAGTTTCCAATTCCGAGCAGTACTTC. It yields the protein CASSLEVSNSEQYF. The genes are TRBV27 and TRBJ2-7; no firm D call. This CDR3 contains 14 residues. Trimming removed 5 bases from V and 6 bases from J, with 17 bases in between. The germline CDR1 and CDR2 sequences are MNHEY and SMNVEV (reference sequence).

This clonotype was recorded many times. The genes are TRBV20-1 and TRBJ2-5; D is undetermined. With 2 bases removed from V and 2 bases from J, the gap between germline ends came to 12 bases. Germline V lookup: CDR1 DFQATT, CDR2 SNEGSKA (reference sequence). The CDR3 covers 14 residues. CDR3 loop: CSARPPRLQETQYF. CDR3 bases: TGCAGTGCTAGACCACCGAGGCTGCAAGAGACCCAGTACTTC.

The chain links TRBV28 to TRBJ2-3; tentatively, D is TRBD2 (5 bases). The germline CDR1 and CDR2 sequences are MDHEN and SYDVKM. Trimming removed 7 bases at V and 0 bases at J, with 17 bases between. CDR3 length equals 16 residues. The CDR3 nucleotides are TGTGCCAGCACCAGGAGGCCGGTGGAGAGCACAGATACGCAGTATTTT. This gives the protein CASTRRPVESTDTQYF.

This clonotype was counted many times. The V and J genes are TRBV6-1 and TRBJ2-7, with D perhaps TRBD1 or TRBD2 (5 bases each). This CDR3 region has 14 residues. Germline CDR1 reads MNHNS; CDR2 reads SASEGT. With 6 bases removed from V and 5 bases from J, the gap between germline ends came to 17 bases. CDR3 in DNA: TGTGCCAGCAGAGATACGGGACCCCACGACGAGCAGTACTTC. Translating it yields CASRDTGPHDEQYF.

This clonotype has a count of ten or more. The J gene is TRBJ2-5, the V gene TRBV25-1; D possibly corresponds to TRBD1 (6 bases). The V end lost 4 bases, the J end lost 4 bases, and 19 bases lay between the germline ends. This CDR3 spans 16 amino acids. From germline, CDR1 is MGHDK and CDR2 SYGVNS. This CDR3 reads CASSARPGHSSETQYF. The CDR3 region has the DNA TGTGCCAGCAGTGCCCGACCGGGACACTCATCAGAGACCCAGTACTTC.

The chain couples TRBV12-3 or TRBV12-4 to TRBJ1-5; D gene ambiguous. CDR3 length equals 13 residues. V dropped 6 bases and J dropped 5 bases, with 11 bases sitting between them. DNA of the CDR3: TGTGCCAGCAGGATCGGGCGCGATCAGCCCCAGCATTTT. Its translation is CASRIGRDQPQHF.

This clonotype was recorded at least ten times. V is TRBV30 and J is TRBJ2-7; D call uncertain. Germline V gives CDR1 GTSNPN, CDR2 SVGIG (reference sequence). The CDR3 totals 11 residues. Trimming removed 1 base at V and 2 bases at J, with 3 bases between. In DNA form, the CDR3 reads TGTGCCTGGAGTGCAACCTACGAGCAGTACTTC. This translates into CAWSATYEQYF. Based on the CDR3 plus reference TRBV30 and TRBJ2-7, the full variable domain is SQTIHQWPATLVQPVGSPLSLECTVEGTSNPNLYWYRQAAGRGLQLLFYSVGIGQISSEVPQNLSASRPQDRQFILSSKKLLLSDSGFYLCAWSATYEQYFGPGTRLTVT.

The sample holds many counts of this clonotype. The chain carries TRBV20-1 and TRBJ1-2; D gene ambiguous. Germline CDR1 is DFQATT and CDR2 is SNEGSKA (reference sequence). V lost 1 base, J lost 3 bases, and 12 bases lay in between. The CDR3 spans 14 residues. CDR3 in DNA: TGCAGTGCTAGAGGGACCCCGAGGGACTATGGCTACACCTTC. Its translation is CSARGTPRDYGYTF.

The rearrangement joins TRBV10-3 to TRBJ2-3, with D maybe TRBD2 (5 bases). CDR1 is ENHRY and CDR2 is SYGVKD in the germline V gene. Trimming removed 3 bases at V and 4 bases at J, with 11 bases between. This CDR3 region has 14 residues. CDR3 region: CAISDKRVADTQYF. CDR3 sequence (DNA): TGTGCCATCAGTGACAAGAGGGTTGCAGATACGCAGTATTTT.

This clonotype was counted a few times. The chain employs TRBV19 and TRBJ1-2, with D maybe TRBD1 (5 bases). Trimming pared 3 bases from V and 4 bases from J, leaving 15 bases between. The germline CDR1 and CDR2 sequences are LNHDA and SQIVND (reference sequence). The CDR3 covers 15 residues. The DNA for the CDR3 is TGTGCCAGTAGTATTCCGGCAGGGCAACTCTATGGCTACACCTTC. The encoded protein is CASSIPAGQLYGYTF.

This clonotype was detected many times. CDR3 sequence: CASSSQRAFVETQYF. DNA of the CDR3: TGTGCCAGCAGTTCTCAGCGGGCCTTCGTGGAGACCCAGTACTTC. V gene TRBV28 combines with J gene TRBJ2-5, with D perhaps TRBD2 (6 bases). In germline, CDR1 is MDHEN, CDR2 SYDVKM. The CDR3 length is 15 residues. Trimming removed 4 bases from V and 5 bases from J, with 17 bases in between. Supplemented by reference TRBV28 and TRBJ2-5, the full variable domain reads DVKVTQSSRYLVKRTGEKVFLECVQDMDHENMFWYRQDPGLGLRLIYFSYDVKMKEKGDIPEGYSVSREKKERFSLILESASTNQTSMYLCASSSQRAFVETQYFGPGTRLLVL.

This clonotype was seen at least ten times. The chain links TRBV6-5 to TRBJ1-2; 9 bases map to TRBD1. CDR3 size: 15 residues. The V gene's germline CDR1 is MNHEY and CDR2 SVGAGI. V trimming: 0 bases; J trimming: 1 base; junction bases outside the gene matches: 0. DNA of the CDR3: TGTGCCAGCAGTTACTCGGACAGGGGTAACTATGGCTACACCTTC. Residues: CASSYSDRGNYGYTF.

This clonotype was detected many times. CDR3: CASSLGQGVQETQYF. The CDR3 DNA reads as TGTGCCAGCAGTTTAGGACAGGGGGTCCAAGAGACCCAGTACTTC. The chain has TRBV12-3 or TRBV12-4 and TRBJ2-5; 9 bases line up with TRBD1. J was trimmed by 1 base and V by 1 base; bases with no gene match: 1. The CDR3 is 15 amino acids.

There are many counts of this clonotype. This chain joins TRBV28 and TRBJ2-7, with D perhaps matching TRBD1 (6 bases). V was trimmed by 2 bases and J by 3 bases, leaving 14 bases between them. CDR3 size: 15 residues. Germline V lookup: CDR1 MDHEN, CDR2 SYDVKM. CDR3 nucleotides: TGTGCCAGCAGTTTAGAGGGGGTTTTGAGCTACGAGCAGTACTTC. It is translated as CASSLEGVLSYEQYF.

This clonotype was detected ten times or more. J is TRBJ1-3 and V is TRBV20-1; D is unresolved. From germline, CDR1 is DFQATT and CDR2 SNEGSKA (reference sequence). There are 12 residues in the CDR3. Trimming removed 7 bases from V and 4 bases from J, with 11 bases in between. The CDR3 bases are TGCAGTGTGTTCAGGCGGGGAAACACCATATATTTT. Amino acids: CSVFRRGNTIYF.

Many counts were recorded for this clonotype. The chain joins TRBV27 to TRBJ2-7, with TRBD1 matching over 7 bases. The CDR3 covers 13 residues. Germline V gives CDR1 MNHEY, CDR2 SMNVEV (reference sequence). J gave up 1 base and V 5 bases, and 2 bases lay outside the gene matches. CDR3 loop: CASSVRGSYEQYF. Here the CDR3 DNA reads TGTGCCAGCAGTGTCAGGGGGTCCTACGAGCAGTACTTC.

This clonotype has at least ten counts. This chain joins TRBV2 and TRBJ2-3, with a possible D match to TRBD1 (6 bases). Germline-derived CDR1 and CDR2 are SNHLY and FYNNEI. Trimming pared 9 bases from V and 4 bases from J, leaving 11 bases between. The CDR3 sequence is 12 residues long. The CDR3 region is CASNRVADTQYF. Written as DNA, the CDR3 is TGTGCCAGTAACAGGGTCGCAGATACGCAGTATTTT.

This clonotype has ten or more counts. The V call is TRBV27, the J call TRBJ1-1; D may be TRBD1 (6 bases). The V gene lost 2 bases and the J gene lost 5 bases, with 18 bases spanning the gap. The CDR3 consists of 16 residues. Germline loops: CDR1 MNHEY, CDR2 SMNVEV (reference sequence). The CDR3 region is CASSLEASTRGTEAFF. The CDR3 DNA is TGTGCCAGCAGTTTAGAGGCTAGTACGAGGGGGACTGAAGCTTTCTTT.

V gene TRBV28 combines with J gene TRBJ2-3; D may be TRBD1 or TRBD2 (5 bases each). Germline CDR1 and CDR2: MDHEN and SYDVKM. This CDR3 spans 12 amino acids. With 10 bases removed from V and 5 bases from J, the gap between germline ends came to 13 bases. CDR3 DNA: TGTGCCACCAGGGAGCGCGGAGATACGCAGTATTTT. It encodes CATRERGDTQYF.

This clonotype was seen many times. This chain uses TRBV7-9 with TRBJ2-5; TRBD2 matches 10 bases. V shed 8 bases, J shed 5 bases, and the junction held 8 bases outside the gene matches. CDR1 SEHNR and CDR2 FQNEAQ come from the germline V gene (reference sequence). CDR3 length equals 14 residues. The CDR3 DNA reads TGTGCCAGCGGACCGGGACTAGCGTGGGAGACCCAGTACTTC. As protein: CASGPGLAWETQYF.

The genes are TRBV12-3 or TRBV12-4 and TRBJ1-1; maybe TRBD1 (5 bases). Deletions cut 3 bases from V and 7 bases from J, with 15 bases between. The CDR3 length is 14 residues. CDR3 sequence: CASSLRDQVSEAFF. CDR3 coding DNA: TGTGCCAGCAGTTTGCGGGACCAAGTAAGTGAAGCTTTCTTT.

This clonotype has a handful of counts. The V call is TRBV7-3, the J call TRBJ1-2, with a possible D match to TRBD1 (6 bases). There are 18 residues in the CDR3. V was trimmed by 0 bases and J by 0 bases, leaving 17 bases between them. Germline V CDR1 and CDR2: SGHTA, FQGTGA. The CDR3 reads CASSLTASGGLSNYGYTF. In nucleotides, the CDR3 is TGTGCCAGCAGCTTAACGGCTTCCGGGGGCCTATCTAACTATGGCTACACCTTC.